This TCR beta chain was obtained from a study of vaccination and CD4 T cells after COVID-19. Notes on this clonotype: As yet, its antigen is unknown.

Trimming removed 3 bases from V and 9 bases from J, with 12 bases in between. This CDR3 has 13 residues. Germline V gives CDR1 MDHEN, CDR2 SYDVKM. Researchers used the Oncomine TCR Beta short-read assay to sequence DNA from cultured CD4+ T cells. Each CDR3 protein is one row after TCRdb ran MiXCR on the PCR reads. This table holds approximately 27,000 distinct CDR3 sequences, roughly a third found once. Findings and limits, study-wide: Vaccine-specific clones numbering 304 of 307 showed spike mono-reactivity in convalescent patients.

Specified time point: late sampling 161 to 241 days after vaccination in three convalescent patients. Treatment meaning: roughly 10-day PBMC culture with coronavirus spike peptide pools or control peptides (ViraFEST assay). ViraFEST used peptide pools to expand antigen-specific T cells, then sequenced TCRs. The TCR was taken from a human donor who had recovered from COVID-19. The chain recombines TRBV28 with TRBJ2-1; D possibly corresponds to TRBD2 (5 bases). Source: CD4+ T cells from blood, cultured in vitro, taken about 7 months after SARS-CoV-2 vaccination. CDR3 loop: CASSFDYRGEQFF. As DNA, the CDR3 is TGTGCCAGCAGTTTCGACTACCGGGGTGAGCAGTTCTTC.